This T cell receptor beta chain was recovered during a study of siplizumab effects on memory and regulatory T cells. About this clone: Its specificity is not known.

Libraries were prepared by immunoSEQ multiplex PCR; TCRdb keeps only in-frame clonotypes and omits some of them. In the table there are over 50,000 clones, less than 90% of which are singletons. This CDR3 is 15 amino acids long. Trimming took 5 bases from V and 1 from J; bases not matched to a gene: 3. Germline CDR1 reads SGHTA; CDR2 reads FQGNSA. Study outcomes and limitations: Left unconfirmed was the suppressive function of proliferating Tregs from siplizumab cultures.

The sequenced sample was memory CD4+ T cells sorted from blood. V gene TRBV7-2 combines with J gene TRBJ2-5, with 11 bases lining up with TRBD2. The sequence was collected from a human donor in good health. The CDR3 nucleotides read TGTGCCAGCAGCCCGACTAGCGGGGTCCAAGAGACCCAGTACTTC. The encoded protein is CASSPTSGVQETQYF.